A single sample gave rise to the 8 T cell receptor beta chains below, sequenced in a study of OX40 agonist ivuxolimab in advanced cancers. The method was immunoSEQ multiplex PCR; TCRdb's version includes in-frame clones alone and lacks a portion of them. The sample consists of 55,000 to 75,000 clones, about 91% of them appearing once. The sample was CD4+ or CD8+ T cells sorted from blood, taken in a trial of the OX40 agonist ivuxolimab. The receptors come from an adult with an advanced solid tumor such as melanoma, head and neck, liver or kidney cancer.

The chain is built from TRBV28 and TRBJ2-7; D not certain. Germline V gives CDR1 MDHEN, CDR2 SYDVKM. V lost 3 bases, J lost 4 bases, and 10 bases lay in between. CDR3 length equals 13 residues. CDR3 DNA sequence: TGTGCCAGCAGTTTTGGTGCTAGTTACGAGCAGTACTTC. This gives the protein CASSFGASYEQYF. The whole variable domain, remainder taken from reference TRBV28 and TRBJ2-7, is DVKVTQSSRYLVKRTGEKVFLECVQDMDHENMFWYRQDPGLGLRLIYFSYDVKMKEKGDIPEGYSVSREKKERFSLILESASTNQTSMYLCASSFGASYEQYFGPGTRLTVT.

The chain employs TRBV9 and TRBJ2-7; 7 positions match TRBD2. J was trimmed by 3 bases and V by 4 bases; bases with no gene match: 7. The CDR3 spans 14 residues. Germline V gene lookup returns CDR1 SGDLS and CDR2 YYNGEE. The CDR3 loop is CASSFGSSGYEQYF. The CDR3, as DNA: TGTGCCAGCAGCTTTGGATCTAGCGGCTACGAGCAGTACTTC.

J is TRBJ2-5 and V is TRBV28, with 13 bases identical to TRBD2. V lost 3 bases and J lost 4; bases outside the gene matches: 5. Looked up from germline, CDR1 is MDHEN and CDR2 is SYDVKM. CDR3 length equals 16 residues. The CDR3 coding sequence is TGTGCCAGCAGTTTCCGGACTAGCGGGGGAATAGAGACCCAGTACTTC. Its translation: CASSFRTSGGIETQYF. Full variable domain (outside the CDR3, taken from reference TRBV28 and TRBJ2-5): DVKVTQSSRYLVKRTGEKVFLECVQDMDHENMFWYRQDPGLGLRLIYFSYDVKMKEKGDIPEGYSVSREKKERFSLILESASTNQTSMYLCASSFRTSGGIETQYFGPGTRLLVL.

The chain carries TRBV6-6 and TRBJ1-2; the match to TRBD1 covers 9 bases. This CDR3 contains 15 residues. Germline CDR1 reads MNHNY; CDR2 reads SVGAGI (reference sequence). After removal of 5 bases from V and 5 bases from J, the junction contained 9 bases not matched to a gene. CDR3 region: CASSRQGTGTYGYTF. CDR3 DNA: TGTGCCAGCAGTCGACAGGGGACAGGGACTTATGGCTACACCTTC.

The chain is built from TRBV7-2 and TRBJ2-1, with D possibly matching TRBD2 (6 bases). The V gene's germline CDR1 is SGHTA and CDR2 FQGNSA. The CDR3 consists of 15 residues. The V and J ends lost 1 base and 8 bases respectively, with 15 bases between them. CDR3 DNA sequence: TGTGCCAGCAGCTTAGTAGCGGAGGAGGCCTATGAGCAGTTCTTC. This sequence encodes CASSLVAEEAYEQFF.

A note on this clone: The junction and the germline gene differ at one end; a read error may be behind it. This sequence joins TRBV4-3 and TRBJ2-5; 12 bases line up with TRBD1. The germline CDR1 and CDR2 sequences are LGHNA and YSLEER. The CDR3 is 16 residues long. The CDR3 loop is CASSQVSGQGAETQYF. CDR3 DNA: TGCGCCAGCAGTCAAGTATCGGGACAGGGGGCTGAGACCCAGTACTTC.

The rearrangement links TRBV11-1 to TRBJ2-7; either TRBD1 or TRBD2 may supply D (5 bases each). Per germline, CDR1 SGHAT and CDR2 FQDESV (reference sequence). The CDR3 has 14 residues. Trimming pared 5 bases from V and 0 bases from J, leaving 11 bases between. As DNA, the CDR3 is TGTGCCAGCAGCCCCCGGGACGGCTCCTACGAGCAGTACTTC. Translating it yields CASSPRDGSYEQYF.

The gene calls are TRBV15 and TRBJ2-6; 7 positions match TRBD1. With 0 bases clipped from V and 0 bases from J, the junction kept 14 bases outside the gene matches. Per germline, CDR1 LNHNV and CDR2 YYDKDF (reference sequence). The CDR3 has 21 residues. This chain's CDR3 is CATSREWGPGQIVSGANVLTF. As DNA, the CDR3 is TGTGCCACCAGCAGAGAGTGGGGTCCGGGACAGATAGTCTCTGGGGCCAACGTCCTGACTTTC.